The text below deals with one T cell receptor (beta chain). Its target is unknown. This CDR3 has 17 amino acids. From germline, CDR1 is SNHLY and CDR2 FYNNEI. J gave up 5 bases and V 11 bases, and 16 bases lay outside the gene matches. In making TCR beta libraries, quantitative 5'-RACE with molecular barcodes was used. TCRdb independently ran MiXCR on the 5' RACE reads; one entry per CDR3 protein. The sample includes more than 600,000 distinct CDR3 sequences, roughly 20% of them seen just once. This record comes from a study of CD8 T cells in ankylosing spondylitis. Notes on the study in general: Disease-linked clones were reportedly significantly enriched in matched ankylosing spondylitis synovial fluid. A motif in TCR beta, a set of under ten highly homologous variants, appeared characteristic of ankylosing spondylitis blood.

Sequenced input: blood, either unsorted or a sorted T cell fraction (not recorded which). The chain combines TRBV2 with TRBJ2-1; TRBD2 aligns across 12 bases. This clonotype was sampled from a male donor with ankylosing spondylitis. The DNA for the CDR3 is TGTGCCTTCAGCCTCGGACTAGCGGGACAGCGAAACAATGAGCAGTTCTTC. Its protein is CAFSLGLAGQRNNEQFF.